This T cell receptor (beta chain) was identified in a study of blood T cells in healthy people across ages. General observations from the study: Among long-lived donors, naive CD4+ cells were more numerous and diversity higher than in aged donors. A roughly linear fall in TCR beta diversity per million T cells was seen with increasing age.

A J-beta primer mix and a sample-barcoded 5' primer were used in a second PCR of about 7 to 12 cycles. Each sample yielded at least 2.5 million CDR3-containing paired-end reads. From the 5' RACE reads, TCRdb called clonotypes with MiXCR, one entry per CDR3 protein. The repertoire has roughly 830,000 distinct CDR3 sequences, 60% to 80% of them found once; the top ten carry roughly a quarter. Every donor contributed 7.5 to 10 milliliters of peripheral blood by blood draw. Comments on this clonotype: Its antigen remains unidentified. Mismatch with germline at one junction end may stem from a read error.

This CDR3 contains 15 residues. Per germline, CDR1 MNHEY and CDR2 SVGEGT. The clonotype was recovered from a young man in good health. The chain links TRBV6-2 or TRBV6-3 to TRBJ2-7; 7 bases align to TRBD2. The source material was blood. CDR3 residues: CASSYFAGGSYEQYF. The CDR3 DNA reads TGCGCCAGCAGTTACTTTGCCGGGGGGTCCTACGAGCAGTACTTC.